The 5 T cell receptor beta chains below all came from one sample that was sequenced in a study of shared T cell receptors in the human thymus (dated by TCRdb to the early 2020s). The library was built by means of the immunoSEQ multiplex PCR assay. The immuneACCESS repertoire file appears here via TCRdb, limited to in-frame rearrangements. These files lack a portion of the clones; in checked studies, under half of the deficit traces to unresolved V genes, and the cause of the others is not known. For this sample there are about 660,000 clones; approximately 90% appear just once. The ten largest account for approximately 0.01% of the sample. These sequences were also reported in another study, on human thymus T cells.

Sequencing was done on a sample of thymocytes. All receptors derive from a boy under three years old with a congenital heart defect. Donor details come from another sample of the same person, matched by shared clones.

The chain recombines TRBV9 with TRBJ2-7; 13 positions match TRBD2. J was trimmed by 3 bases and V by 4 bases; bases with no gene match: 13. Germline V CDR1 and CDR2: SGDLS, YYNGEE. CDR3 length: 18 amino acids. CDR3 region: CASSHPRLAGGNFYEQYF. Here the CDR3 DNA reads TGTGCCAGCAGCCACCCAAGACTAGCGGGAGGTAATTTCTACGAGCAGTACTTC.

In its sample, this clone was seen once. The rearrangement links TRBV25-1 to TRBJ1-1, with D possibly matching TRBD1 (5 bases). The germline V gene encodes CDR1 MGHDK and CDR2 SYGVNS. The CDR3 spans 15 residues. Trimming took off 4 bases at V and 0 bases at J, with 12 bases between the two ends. CDR3 residues: CASSGGGIVNTEAFF. CDR3 DNA sequence: TGTGCCAGCAGTGGGGGGGGAATAGTGAACACTGAAGCTTTCTTT.

The chain joins TRBV27 to TRBJ2-3; TRBD2 agrees at 14 bases. V shed 8 bases, J shed 6 bases, and the junction held 10 bases outside the gene matches. Germline CDR1 and CDR2: MNHEY and SMNVEV (reference sequence). CDR3 length: 16 amino acids. The chain's CDR3 is CASGRLAGGPVDTQYF. The CDR3 DNA reads as TGTGCCAGCGGGCGACTAGCGGGAGGGCCGGTCGATACGCAGTATTTT.

The rearrangement joins TRBV4-3 to TRBJ2-5, with a tentative D call TRBD1 (6 bases). CDR3 length: 15 amino acids. Germline CDR1 LGHNA, CDR2 YSLEER. Trimming took off 4 bases at V and 5 bases at J, with 17 bases between the two ends. Written as DNA, the CDR3 is TGCGCCAGCAGCCCCCACAGGGCCCGGCGGGAGACCCAGTACTTC. Translation gives CASSPHRARRETQYF.

This sequence joins TRBV14 and TRBJ2-6; D possibly corresponds to TRBD1 (5 bases). The ends were cut back, 1 base at V and 4 bases at J, with 8 bases in the middle. This CDR3 is 15 amino acids long. Germline CDR1 and CDR2: SGHDN and FVKESK. In DNA, the CDR3 is TGTGCCAGCAGCCAAGCAGGGAACGGGGCCAACGTCCTGACTTTC. Protein: CASSQAGNGANVLTF.